These 32 T cell receptor beta chains originate from one sample sequenced in a study of blood T cell repertoires in COVID-19 (TCRdb year 2020). Library creation used the immunoSEQ multiplex PCR assay. This is the immuneACCESS table as TCRdb keeps it, with only in-frame sequences that have V and J called. A part of the clones is gone; compared with another copy, unresolved V genes explain less than half, and the rest is unexplained. The table for this sample lists some 230,000 clones; about 80% of them were counted only once. About 2.3% of the sample rests with the top ten. Sequencing used peripheral blood. These receptors all stem from a woman aged 55-70 years with acute or convalescent COVID-19.

The V call is TRBV7-2, the J call TRBJ2-1; 7 nucleotides agree with TRBD1. The ends lost 3 bases at V and 0 bases at J; junction bases unmatched: 8. Germline loops: CDR1 SGHTA, CDR2 FQGNSA. There are 17 residues in the CDR3. CDR3 sequence (DNA): TGTGCCAGCAGCTTTGTGGACAGGTGGGACTCCTACAATGAGCAGTTCTTC. Translating it yields CASSFVDRWDSYNEQFF.

This rearrangement joins TRBV5-1 to TRBJ2-1; 14 nucleotides agree with TRBD2. Germline-derived CDR1 and CDR2 are SGHRS and YFSETQ. This CDR3 has 16 residues. The J segment lost 7 bases and the V segment lost 4 bases, leaving 7 bases of the junction unmatched. Here the CDR3 reads CASSEGLAGGWNEQFF. The CDR3 DNA reads TGCGCCAGCAGCGAAGGACTAGCGGGGGGTTGGAATGAGCAGTTCTTC.

This chain connects TRBV3-1 (or the pseudogene TRBV3-2) to TRBJ1-6; D not certain. Trimming shortened V by 3 bases and J by 3 bases, and 9 bases separated the two germline ends. The CDR3 contains 15 residues. Per germline, CDR1 LGHDT and CDR2 YNNKEL (reference sequence). CDR3 protein: CASSQTRSYNSPLHF. The DNA of the CDR3 is TGTGCCAGCAGCCAGACTCGAAGCTATAATTCACCCCTCCACTTT.

The chain links TRBV11-2 to TRBJ2-3; possibly TRBD1 for D (5 bases). Deletions cut 0 bases from V and 4 bases from J, with 14 bases between. The germline CDR1 and CDR2 sequences are SGHAT and FQNNGV. The CDR3 contains 16 residues. The CDR3 region is CASSLDGRVRADTQYF. The CDR3 DNA reads as TGTGCCAGCAGCTTAGATGGCAGGGTAAGGGCAGATACGCAGTATTTT.

This sequence joins TRBV9 and TRBJ2-1, with a weak D call TRBD2 (5 bases). The V and J ends lost 2 bases and 8 bases respectively, with 17 bases between them. This CDR3 comprises 15 residues. Germline CDR1 SGDLS, CDR2 YYNGEE. The CDR3 DNA sequence: TGTGCCAGCAGCGTGACCCCTTCGGGGTTCTATGAGCAGTTCTTC. It specifies CASSVTPSGFYEQFF.

The sample holds one count of this clone. The chain links TRBV7-2 to TRBJ2-3; D might be TRBD2 (5 bases). Germline V gives CDR1 SGHTA, CDR2 FQGNSA. With 5 bases removed from V and 4 bases from J, the gap between germline ends came to 10 bases. The CDR3 runs to 13 residues. DNA for the CDR3: TGTGCCAGCAGCCGGCAGGAGGCAGATACGCAGTATTTT. As protein: CASSRQEADTQYF.

The rearrangement joins TRBV4-1 to TRBJ1-1; weak D call: TRBD1 (6 bases). Per the germline V gene, CDR1 is MGHRA and CDR2 is YSYEKL. This CDR3 has 13 residues. V gave up 0 bases and J gave up 11 bases, with 13 bases separating them. CDR3 amino acids: CASSQERGMGAFF. DNA of the CDR3: TGCGCCAGCAGCCAAGAGAGGGGGATGGGCGCTTTCTTT.

This sequence joins TRBV7-2 and TRBJ2-4; 8 bases align to TRBD2. The CDR3 length is 16 residues. V trimming: 6 bases; J trimming: 3 bases; junction bases outside the gene matches: 10. Germline loops: CDR1 SGHTA, CDR2 FQGNSA. Written as DNA, the CDR3 is TGTGCCAGCAGGGATAGCGGGACCCAAGGCAAAAACATTCAGTACTTC. This codes for CASRDSGTQGKNIQYF. Supplemented by reference TRBV7-2 and TRBJ2-4, the full variable domain reads GAGVSQSPSNKVTEKGKDVELRCDPISGHTALYWYRQSLGQGLEFLIYFQGNSAPDKSGLPSDRFSAERTGGSVSTLTIQRTQQEDSAVYLCASRDSGTQGKNIQYFGAGTRLSVL.

The V gene is TRBV28, the J gene TRBJ1-2, with 7 bases lining up with TRBD1. V was pared by 7 bases and J by 5 bases, with 16 bases of the junction left unmatched. This CDR3 is built from 16 residues. Germline CDR1 MDHEN, CDR2 SYDVKM. The chain's CDR3 is CASKQLDRELGYGYTF. The DNA for the CDR3 is TGTGCCAGCAAACAACTTGACAGGGAATTGGGGTATGGCTACACCTTC.

The chain is built from TRBV19 and TRBJ1-2; 11 nucleotides line up with TRBD1. Trimming took 4 bases from V and 8 from J; bases not matched to a gene: 18. CDR1 LNHDA and CDR2 SQIVND come from the germline V gene (reference sequence). This CDR3 is built from 18 residues. CDR3 in amino acids: CASSTPGTGGILMVGYTF. The CDR3 DNA reads as TGTGCCAGTAGTACCCCGGGGACAGGGGGAATCTTAATGGTGGGCTACACCTTC.

V gene TRBV7-9 combines with J gene TRBJ2-2; D gene ambiguous. V was pared by 6 bases and J by 7 bases, with 6 bases between. This CDR3 region has 11 residues. Germline CDR1 is SEHNR and CDR2 is FQNEAQ (reference sequence). The CDR3 loop reads CASRSHGELFF. Written as DNA, the CDR3 is TGTGCCAGCAGGTCCCACGGGGAGCTGTTTTTT.

This clone was observed a single time. The rearrangement joins TRBV5-1 to TRBJ1-6, with 8 bases matching TRBD1. J gave up 8 bases and V 1 base, and 14 bases lay outside the gene matches. Looked up from germline, CDR1 is SGHRS and CDR2 is YFSETQ. The length of the CDR3 is 18 residues. The CDR3 DNA is TGCGCCAGCAGCTTGTCGTATGAAAGGACAGGGCGGTATTCACCCCTCCACTTT. Protein sequence: CASSLSYERTGRYSPLHF.

The chain is built from TRBV6-2 or TRBV6-3 and TRBJ2-5, with 12 nucleotides matching TRBD2. The junction had 6 bases not matched to a gene; V was cut back by 0 bases and J by 4 bases. The CDR3 totals 17 residues. Germline CDR1 reads MNHEY; CDR2 reads SVGEGT. Written as DNA, the CDR3 is TGTGCCAGCAGTTACTCTGCTAGCGGGGGGGCCCTAGAGACCCAGTACTTC. It translates to CASSYSASGGALETQYF.

This chain joins TRBV3-1 (or the pseudogene TRBV3-2) and TRBJ1-2, with TRBD1 identical over 11 bases. The J segment lost 5 bases and the V segment lost 2 bases, leaving 4 bases of the junction unmatched. Germline V gene lookup returns CDR1 LGHDT and CDR2 YNNKEL (reference sequence). The CDR3 has 15 amino acids. The CDR3 protein is CASSQPGQGEYGYTF. The CDR3 DNA sequence: TGTGCCAGCAGCCAACCGGGACAGGGGGAGTATGGCTACACCTTC.

The chain couples TRBV5-1 to TRBJ2-7, with 7 nucleotides matching TRBD1. CDR1 and CDR2 from the germline V gene are SGHRS and YFSETQ. This CDR3 is built from 15 residues. J lost 3 bases, V lost 4 bases, and 10 bases had no gene match. CDR3 residues: CASSERPGQLYEQYF. The CDR3 DNA follows: TGCGCCAGCAGCGAAAGACCGGGACAGCTCTACGAGCAGTACTTC. Full variable domain (missing parts from reference TRBV5-1 and TRBJ2-7): KAGVTQTPRYLIKTRGQQVTLSCSPISGHRSVSWYQQTPGQGLQFLFEYFSETQRNKGNFPGRFSGRQFSNSRSEMNVSTLELGDSALYLCASSERPGQLYEQYFGPGTRLTVT.

The sample holds a few counts of this clone. This chain joins TRBV5-5 and TRBJ1-2, with D perhaps TRBD1 (5 bases). The CDR3 loop spans 14 amino acids. Trimming took off 0 bases at V and 8 bases at J, with 14 bases between the two ends. Germline CDR1 is SGHKS and CDR2 is YYEKEE (reference sequence). CDR3 nucleotides: TGTGCCAGCAGCTTGGCGGTAGGGGTGGAAGGCTACACCTTC. This codes for CASSLAVGVEGYTF.

This clone was counted once. The chain couples TRBV5-4 to TRBJ2-2, with 7 bases identical to TRBD1. Trimming took 3 bases from V and 5 from J; bases not matched to a gene: 7. The CDR3 runs to 15 residues. The germline V gene has CDR1 SGHNT and CDR2 YYREEE (reference sequence). The CDR3 is CASSYSDRRTGELFF. The CDR3 coding sequence is TGTGCCAGCAGCTATTCGGACAGGCGGACCGGGGAGCTGTTTTTT. Using reference TRBV5-4 and TRBJ2-2 for the parts outside the CDR3, the full variable domain is ETGVTQSPTHLIKTRGQQVTLRCSSQSGHNTVSWYQQALGQGPQFIFQYYREEENGRGNFPPRFSGLQFPNYSSELNVNALELDDSALYLCASSYSDRRTGELFFGEGSRLTVL.

The V and J genes are TRBV5-4 and TRBJ1-4, with D maybe TRBD1 (5 bases). The length of the CDR3 is 14 residues. Germline V gene lookup returns CDR1 SGHNT and CDR2 YYREEE (reference sequence). V was trimmed by 1 base and J by 1 base, leaving 5 bases between them. In DNA form, the CDR3 reads TGTGCCAGCAGCTTGCAGGGAACTAATGAAAAACTGTTTTTT. The encoded protein is CASSLQGTNEKLFF.

This chain uses TRBV23-1 with TRBJ1-5; unclear D gene. TRBV23-1 is an open reading frame whose function is uncertain. This CDR3 is built from 17 residues. The germline V and J ends were trimmed by 2 bases and 2 bases, with 16 bases remaining between them. Here the CDR3 DNA reads TGCGCCAGCAGTCAAAGGTGGGAGTGTGGGGGCAATCAGCCCCAGCATTTT. Its translation: CASSQRWECGGNQPQHF.

V usage is TRBV2 and J usage is TRBJ1-1; D not resolved. CDR3 size: 15 residues. V dropped 7 bases and J dropped 4 bases, with 19 bases sitting between them. Germline V lookup: CDR1 SNHLY, CDR2 FYNNEI. CDR3 protein: CASTSGANVGTEAFF. The DNA for the CDR3 is TGTGCCAGCACCTCGGGTGCCAACGTAGGCACTGAAGCTTTCTTT.

The rearrangement joins TRBV7-8 to TRBJ2-3; no firm D call. Germline CDR1 is SGHVS and CDR2 is FQNEAQ. The CDR3 runs to 12 residues. V dropped 6 bases and J dropped 4 bases, with 8 bases sitting between them. The CDR3 spells CASSLWPDTQYF. The DNA for the CDR3 is TGTGCCAGCAGTTTGTGGCCAGATACGCAGTATTTT.

The rearrangement uses TRBV29-1 and TRBJ2-5, with 7 bases that match TRBD1. V gave up 7 bases and J gave up 3 bases; unmatched junction bases: 5. The CDR3 length is 12 residues. Germline-derived CDR1 and CDR2 are SQVTM and ANQGSEA. CDR3 coding DNA: TGCAGCGCCGGGACAGCTAAAGAGACCCAGTACTTC. Translation gives CSAGTAKETQYF. Based on the CDR3 plus reference TRBV29-1 and TRBJ2-5, the full variable domain is SAVISQKPSRDICQRGTSLTIQCQVDSQVTMMFWYRQQPGQSLTLIATANQGSEATYESGFVIDKFPISRPNLTFSTLTVSNMSPEDSSIYLCSAGTAKETQYFGPGTRLLVL.

The chain uses TRBV6-2 or TRBV6-3 and TRBJ2-1; perhaps TRBD2 as D (6 bases). The CDR3 length is 16 residues. Germline-derived CDR1 and CDR2 are MNHEY and SVGEGT. Trimming removed 0 bases from V and 7 bases from J, with 16 bases in between. CDR3 in amino acids: CASSYSIPGGGNEQFF. For the CDR3, the DNA is TGTGCCAGCAGTTACTCGATACCGGGTGGGGGGAATGAGCAGTTCTTC.

The CDR3 DNA reads TGTGCCAGCAGTCCGAGGGTCCAATTCAATATGAACACTGAAGCTTTCTTT. Its protein is CASSPRVQFNMNTEAFF. This sequence joins TRBV2 and TRBJ1-1, with D uncertain. The CDR3 spans 17 residues. Germline V lookup: CDR1 SNHLY, CDR2 FYNNEI. V was shortened by 5 bases and J by 0 bases, with 19 bases between the two germline ends.

A single count supports this clone. This sequence joins TRBV6-5 and TRBJ1-1, with 7 bases that match TRBD1. Trimming at V came to 6 bases and at J to 3 bases, leaving 7 bases not matched to a gene. Germline values: CDR1 MNHEY, CDR2 SVGAGI. The CDR3 contains 14 residues. Here the CDR3 reads CASRKGQSDTEAFF. Written as DNA, the CDR3 is TGTGCCAGCAGGAAGGGACAGTCCGACACTGAAGCTTTCTTT.

The table lists this clone with a count of one. The CDR3 bases are TGTGCCAGCAGCCAACCGGGACAGGCTGAAAAACTGTTTTTT. Translating gives CASSQPGQAEKLFF. The V gene is TRBV4-2, the J gene TRBJ1-4, with 8 bases aligning to TRBD1. Unmatched junction bases numbered 3, after V lost 2 bases and J lost 7 bases. This CDR3 is 14 amino acids long. Germline assignment: CDR1 LGHNA and CDR2 YNFKEQ.

The genes are TRBV6-6 and TRBJ2-1; TRBD2 agrees at 11 bases. V lost 2 bases and J lost 5; bases outside the gene matches: 2. The CDR3 has 15 residues. Per the germline V gene, CDR1 is MNHNY and CDR2 is SVGAGI (reference sequence). CDR3 protein: CASSYPTSGNNEQFF. The CDR3 bases are TGTGCCAGCAGTTACCCGACTAGCGGGAACAATGAGCAGTTCTTC.

This rearrangement joins TRBV5-1 to TRBJ2-1; D gene uncertain. The V and J ends lost 0 bases and 9 bases respectively, with 7 bases between them. Germline lookup yields CDR1 SGHRS and CDR2 YFSETQ. The CDR3 is made up of 12 amino acids. The CDR3, as DNA: TGCGCCAGCAGCTTGGACGCGAGTGAGCAGTTCTTC. Protein product: CASSLDASEQFF.

The CDR3 DNA sequence: TGTGCCAGTAGTAGGACAGGCTACACTGAAGCTTTCTTT. Protein: CASSRTGYTEAFF. This rearrangement joins TRBV19 to TRBJ1-1, with 7 bases aligning to TRBD1. The CDR3 extends over 13 amino acids. CDR1 and CDR2 from the germline V gene are LNHDA and SQIVND (reference sequence). The J segment lost 3 bases and the V segment lost 4 bases, leaving 2 bases of the junction unmatched.

The J gene is TRBJ1-1, the V gene TRBV30, with D possibly TRBD1 on 6 matching bases. Deletions cut 2 bases from V and 4 bases from J, with 8 bases between. The CDR3 contains 12 residues. Germline V gene sequence: CDR1 GTSNPN, CDR2 SVGIG (reference sequence). In nucleotides, the CDR3 is TGTGCCTGGAGTTCAGGGGTCACTGAAGCTTTCTTT. It is translated as CAWSSGVTEAFF.

The chain is built from TRBV25-1 and TRBJ2-3, with 8 bases aligning to TRBD2. The CDR3 is 16 amino acids. CDR1 is MGHDK, CDR2 SYGVNS, per germline. The V segment lost 1 base and the J segment 6 bases; nucleotides outside the gene matches: 9. CDR3 sequence: CASSEWGSGAFDTQYF. CDR3 DNA: TGTGCCAGCAGTGAATGGGGTAGCGGGGCCTTCGATACGCAGTATTTT.

Comment on this clone: The limits of the CDR3 on the DNA are not certain, so only TCRdb's listed CDR3 is given. The chain employs TRBV27 and TRBJ2-2; the table assigns TRBD2, which was not confirmed against the DNA. With termini counted, the CDR3 has 15 amino acids. Germline CDR1 is MNHEY and CDR2 is SMNVEV (reference sequence). CDR3 residues: CASSTSEPNTGELFF.